These T cell receptor beta chains were read from a single sample in a study of cytomegalovirus exposure and HLA in healthy donors. Clones were read by immunoSEQ multiplex PCR, and TCRdb kept only the in-frame ones, dropping some. The table shows 70,000 to 75,000 clones, with 85% to 95% occurring only once. Sequencing was done on a sample of PBMCs. These receptors came from a woman aged 18-29 years in good health and CMV-seronegative. Each CDR3 is given with its conserved first and last residue. The D gene is left open where the match is weak. Rows give clone size only sometimes, using once, few, many, or a class for an expanded clone.

j_gene	d_gene	abundance	v_gene	CDR3aa	CDR3nt
TRBJ2-5	TRBD1	.	TRBV27	CASSIRGWGEETQYF	TGTGCCAGCAGTATCAGGGGGTGGGGAGAAGAGACCCAGTACTTC
TRBJ2-1	TRBD2	.	TRBV4-2	CASSHTSGVSNEQFF	TGTGCCAGCAGCCACACTAGCGGGGTTTCCAATGAGCAGTTCTTC
TRBJ2-7	TRBD1	.	TRBV5-6	CASSLPGTGDYEQYF	TGTGCCAGCAGCTTGCCCGGGACAGGGGATTACGAGCAGTACTTC
TRBJ1-2	.	.	TRBV6-5	CASTKTALNYGYTF	TGTGCCAGCACCAAGACAGCGCTTAACTATGGCTACACCTTC
TRBJ1-2	TRBD1	once	TRBV18	CASSLGQGDGYTF	TGTGCCAGCTCACTCGGACAGGGAGATGGCTACACCTTC
TRBJ2-1	.	.	TRBV29-1	CSVRRSGSNEQFF	TGCAGCGTTCGCCGGAGTGGTAGCAATGAGCAGTTCTTC
TRBJ2-5	TRBD1	.	TRBV7-8	CASSYGQGQETQYF	TGTGCCAGCAGCTACGGACAGGGACAAGAGACCCAGTACTTC
TRBJ2-4	TRBD2	.	TRBV2	CASSELAGGSFGIQYF	TGTGCCAGCAGTGAACTAGCGGGAGGGTCCTTCGGCATTCAGTACTTC
TRBJ2-7	.	.	TRBV18	CASSPPTSYEQYF	TGTGCCAGCTCACCACCTACGAGCTACGAGCAGTACTTC
TRBJ1-1	TRBD1	once	TRBV5-4	CASSLSGQAEAFF	TGTGCCAGCAGCTTATCGGGACAGGCTGAAGCTTTCTTT
TRBJ1-6	TRBD1	.	TRBV7-8	CASRTGSQNSPLHF	TGTGCCAGCAGGACAGGGTCTCAAAATTCACCCCTCCACTTT
TRBJ1-3	.	.	TRBV30	CAWSFTFSGNTIYF	TGTGCCTGGAGCTTTACATTCTCTGGAAACACCATATATTTT
TRBJ2-2	TRBD1	.	TRBV7-2	CASSYITRGRGTGELFF	TGTGCCAGCAGCTACATAACCAGGGGGCGGGGCACCGGGGAGCTGTTTTTT
TRBJ2-5	TRBD2	once	TRBV5-6	CASSLTSGVSETQYF	TGTGCCAGCAGCTTGACTAGCGGGGTCTCAGAGACCCAGTACTTC
TRBJ2-7	TRBD1	.	TRBV4-1	CASSQEQGSEQYF	TGCGCCAGCAGCCAAGAACAGGGGAGCGAGCAGTACTTC
TRBJ2-5	TRBD2	.	TRBV11-2	CASSLRDYSETQYF	TGTGCCAGCAGCCTTCGGGACTACTCGGAGACCCAGTACTTC
TRBJ2-4	TRBD2	medium-sized	TRBV9	CASSGLAANIQYF	TGTGCCAGCAGCGGTCTAGCGGCAAACATTCAGTACTTC
TRBJ1-2	.	few	TRBV10-2	CASSDLGGDYGYTF	TGCGCCAGCAGTGATTTAGGGGGGGACTATGGCTACACCTTC
TRBJ2-3	.	.	TRBV18	CASSPGEEDTQYF	TGTGCCAGCTCACCAGGGGAGGAAGATACGCAGTATTTT
TRBJ1-2	.	.	TRBV27	CASSSGGSLYGYTF	TGTGCCAGCTCGTCAGGAGGGTCACTCTATGGCTACACCTTC
TRBJ1-2	.	.	TRBV6-1	CASSEEGFTGNYGYTF	TGTGCCAGCAGTGAAGAGGGGTTTACAGGGAACTATGGCTACACCTTC
TRBJ2-1	.	.	TRBV4-2	CASSQDRAYNEQFF	TGTGCCAGCAGCCAGGACAGAGCCTACAATGAGCAGTTCTTC
TRBJ1-3	TRBD1	.	TRBV6-6	CASSYTGQGAGNTIYF	TGTGCCAGCAGTTACACAGGACAGGGGGCTGGAAACACCATATATTTT
TRBJ2-4	.	.	TRBV7-2	CASSQGINIQYF	TGTGCCAGCAGCCAGGGAATTAACATTCAGTACTTC
TRBJ2-1	TRBD2	.	TRBV12-5	CASGLVAKAGGHLGEQFF	TGTGCTAGTGGTTTGGTAGCGAAGGCGGGAGGGCATCTAGGTGAGCAGTTCTTC
TRBJ2-3	.	.	TRBV28	CASTRDTDTQYF	TGTGCCAGCACCAGGGACACAGATACGCAGTATTTT
TRBJ2-7	TRBD1	once	TRBV4-2	CASSHRDRVTYEQYF	TGTGCCAGCAGCCATCGGGACAGGGTGACCTACGAGCAGTACTTC
TRBJ2-3	TRBD2	.	TRBV19	CASRRLAGGTDTQYF	TGTGCCAGTAGACGGCTAGCGGGGGGCACAGATACGCAGTATTTT
TRBJ2-6	TRBD1	.	TRBV2	CAGIQGTGANVLTF	TGTGCCGGCATACAGGGGACTGGGGCCAACGTCCTGACTTTC
TRBJ2-3	TRBD1	.	TRBV7-6	CASSPTGGMDTQYF	TGTGCCAGCAGCCCCACAGGGGGGATGGATACGCAGTATTTT
TRBJ1-2	.	.	TRBV6-5	CASSSSSGYTF	TGTGCCAGCAGTTCTTCCTCGGGCTACACCTTC
TRBJ2-1	TRBD2	.	TRBV6-1	CASSALFQRDYNEQFF	TGTGCCAGCAGTGCCCTGTTCCAGCGGGATTACAATGAGCAGTTCTTC
TRBJ2-5	.	.	TRBV6-5	CASSAGQETQYF	TGTGCCAGCAGTGCGGGGCAAGAGACCCAGTACTTC
TRBJ2-1	.	.	TRBV29-1	CSVEDSLERAYNEQFF	TGCAGCGTTGAAGATTCTCTGGAGCGGGCTTACAATGAGCAGTTCTTC
TRBJ2-1	TRBD1	.	TRBV19	CASSLRGLDEQFF	TGTGCCAGTAGTCTCAGGGGGCTGGATGAGCAGTTCTTC
TRBJ1-1	.	.	TRBV4-1	CASSQDEGFPEAFF	TGCGCCAGCAGCCAAGATGAGGGCTTCCCTGAAGCTTTCTTT
TRBJ2-3	.	.	TRBV28	CASSSTGHTSTDTQYF	TGTGCCAGCAGCTCCACCGGACACACTAGCACAGATACGCAGTATTTT
TRBJ2-1	TRBD2	.	TRBV19	CASSIVGTSAQNEQFF	TGTGCCAGTAGTATAGTTGGGACTAGCGCCCAGAATGAGCAGTTCTTC
TRBJ2-1	TRBD1	.	TRBV11-1	CASSPGQIKQFF	TGTGCCAGCAGCCCGGGACAGATCAAGCAGTTCTTC
TRBJ1-1	.	.	TRBV7-9	CASSSTFAEAFF	TGTGCCAGCAGCTCGACATTTGCTGAAGCTTTCTTT
TRBJ2-5	.	.	TRBV21-1	CASSKVGQGRETQYF	TGTGCCAGCAGCAAAGTTGGCCAGGGCCGGGAGACCCAGTACTTC
TRBJ2-1	.	.	TRBV6-1	CASSEFRLEEQFF	TGTGCCAGCAGTGAATTCCGACTAGAAGAGCAGTTCTTC
TRBJ2-3	TRBD2	.	TRBV10-2	CASSELSGGKGATDTQYF	TGCGCCAGCAGTGAGCTCAGCGGGGGGAAAGGAGCGACAGATACGCAGTATTTT
TRBJ1-2	.	.	TRBV27	CASSSDRLYGYTF	TGTGCCAGCAGTTCCGACAGGCTCTATGGCTACACCTTC
TRBJ1-2	TRBD1	.	TRBV5-6	CASSSTGDRVIGGYGYTF	TGTGCCAGCAGCTCCACCGGGGACAGGGTTATAGGTGGCTATGGCTACACCTTC
TRBJ1-4	TRBD1	.	TRBV10-3	CAISDGRGLEKLFF	TGTGCCATCAGTGACGGCAGGGGGCTTGAAAAACTGTTTTTT
TRBJ2-1	TRBD2	.	TRBV9	CASSVGLAGGPSWGEQFF	TGTGCCAGCAGCGTAGGACTAGCGGGAGGGCCTTCCTGGGGTGAGCAGTTCTTC
TRBJ2-1	.	.	TRBV9	CASSASNEQFF	TGTGCCAGCAGCGCCAGCAATGAGCAGTTCTTC
TRBJ2-2	.	.	TRBV27	CASSLYGELFF	TGTGCCAGCAGTCTCTACGGGGAGCTGTTTTTT